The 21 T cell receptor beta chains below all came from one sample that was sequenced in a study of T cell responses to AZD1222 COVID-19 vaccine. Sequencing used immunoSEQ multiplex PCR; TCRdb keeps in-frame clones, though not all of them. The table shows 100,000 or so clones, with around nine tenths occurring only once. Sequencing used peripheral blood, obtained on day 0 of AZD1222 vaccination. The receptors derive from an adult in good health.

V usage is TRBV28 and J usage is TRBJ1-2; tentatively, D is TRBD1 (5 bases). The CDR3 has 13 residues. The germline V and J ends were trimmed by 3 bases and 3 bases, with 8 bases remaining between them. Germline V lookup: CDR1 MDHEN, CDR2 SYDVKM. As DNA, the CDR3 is TGTGCCAGCAGTTTCCGGGGGGACTATGGCTACACCTTC. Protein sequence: CASSFRGDYGYTF.

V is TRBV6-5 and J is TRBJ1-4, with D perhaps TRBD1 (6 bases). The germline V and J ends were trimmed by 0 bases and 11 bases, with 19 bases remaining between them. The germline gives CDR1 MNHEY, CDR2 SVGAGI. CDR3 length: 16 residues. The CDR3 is CASSYSVGQSGGKLFF. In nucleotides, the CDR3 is TGTGCCAGCAGTTACTCGGTTGGACAGTCAGGTGGGAAACTGTTTTTT.

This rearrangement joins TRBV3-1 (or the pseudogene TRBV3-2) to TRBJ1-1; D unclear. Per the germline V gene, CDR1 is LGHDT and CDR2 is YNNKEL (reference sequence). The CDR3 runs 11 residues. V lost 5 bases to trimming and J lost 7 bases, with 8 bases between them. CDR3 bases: TGTGCCAGCAGCTCTAGGCTTGAAGCTTTCTTT. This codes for CASSSRLEAFF.

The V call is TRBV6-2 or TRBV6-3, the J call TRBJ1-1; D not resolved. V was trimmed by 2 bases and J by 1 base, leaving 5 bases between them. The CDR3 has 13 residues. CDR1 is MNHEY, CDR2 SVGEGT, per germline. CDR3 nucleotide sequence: TGTGCCAGCAGTTACCCAGGGAACACTGAAGCTTTCTTT. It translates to CASSYPGNTEAFF.

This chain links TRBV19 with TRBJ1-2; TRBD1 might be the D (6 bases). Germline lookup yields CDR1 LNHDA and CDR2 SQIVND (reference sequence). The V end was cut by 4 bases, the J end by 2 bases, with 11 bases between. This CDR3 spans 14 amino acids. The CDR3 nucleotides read TGTGCCAGTAGTACTACAGGGAAGAACTATGGCTACACCTTC. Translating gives CASSTTGKNYGYTF.

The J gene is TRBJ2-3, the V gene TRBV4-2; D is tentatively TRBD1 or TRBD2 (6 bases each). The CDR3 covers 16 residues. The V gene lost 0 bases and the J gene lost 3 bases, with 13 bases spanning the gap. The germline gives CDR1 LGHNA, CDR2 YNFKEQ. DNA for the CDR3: TGTGCCAGCAGCCAAGAAGGAATAGGGGGGACAGATACGCAGTATTTT. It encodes CASSQEGIGGTDTQYF.

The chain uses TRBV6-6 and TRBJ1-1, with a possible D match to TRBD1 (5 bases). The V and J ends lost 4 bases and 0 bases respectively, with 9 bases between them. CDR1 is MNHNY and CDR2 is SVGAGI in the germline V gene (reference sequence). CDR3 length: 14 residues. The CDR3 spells CASSSEGLNTEAFF. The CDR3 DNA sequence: TGTGCCAGCAGTTCGGAGGGGTTGAACACTGAAGCTTTCTTT.

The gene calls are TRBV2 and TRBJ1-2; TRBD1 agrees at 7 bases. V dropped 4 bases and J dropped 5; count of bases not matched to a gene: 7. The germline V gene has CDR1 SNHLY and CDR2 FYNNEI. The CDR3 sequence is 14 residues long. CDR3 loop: CASSAEGARYGYTF. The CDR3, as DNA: TGTGCCAGCAGTGCGGAGGGGGCCAGGTATGGCTACACCTTC.

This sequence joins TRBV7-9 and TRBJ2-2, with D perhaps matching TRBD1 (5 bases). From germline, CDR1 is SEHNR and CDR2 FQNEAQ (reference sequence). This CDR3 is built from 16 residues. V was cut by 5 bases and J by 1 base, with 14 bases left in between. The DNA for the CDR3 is TGTGCCAGCAGCCCCGGTCAGGGCTTGAACACCGGGGAGCTGTTTTTT. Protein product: CASSPGQGLNTGELFF.

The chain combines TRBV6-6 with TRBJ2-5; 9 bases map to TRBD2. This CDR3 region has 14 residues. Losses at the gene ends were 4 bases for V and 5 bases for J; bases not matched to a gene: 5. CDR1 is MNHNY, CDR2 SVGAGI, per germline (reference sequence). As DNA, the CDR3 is TGTGCCAGCAGTTTAGCGGGAGATGTGGAGACCCAGTACTTC. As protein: CASSLAGDVETQYF.

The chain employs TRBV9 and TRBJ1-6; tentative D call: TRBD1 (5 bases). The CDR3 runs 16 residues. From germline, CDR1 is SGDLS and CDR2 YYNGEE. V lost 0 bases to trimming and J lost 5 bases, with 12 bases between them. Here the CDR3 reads CASSVELRGDNSPLHF. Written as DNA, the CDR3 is TGTGCCAGCAGCGTAGAGCTACGGGGCGATAATTCACCCCTCCACTTT. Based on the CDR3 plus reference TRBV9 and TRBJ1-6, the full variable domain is DSGVTQTPKHLITATGQRVTLRCSPRSGDLSVYWYQQSLDQGLQFLIQYYNGEERAKGNILERFSAQQFPDLHSELNLSSLELGDSALYFCASSVELRGDNSPLHFGNGTRLTVT.

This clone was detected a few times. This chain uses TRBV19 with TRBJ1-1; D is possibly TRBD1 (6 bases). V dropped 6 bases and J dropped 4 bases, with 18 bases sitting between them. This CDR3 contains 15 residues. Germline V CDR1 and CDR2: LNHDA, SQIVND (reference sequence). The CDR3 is CASRKDRSPGTEAFF. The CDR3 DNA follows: TGTGCCAGTAGGAAAGACAGGTCCCCTGGCACTGAAGCTTTCTTT.

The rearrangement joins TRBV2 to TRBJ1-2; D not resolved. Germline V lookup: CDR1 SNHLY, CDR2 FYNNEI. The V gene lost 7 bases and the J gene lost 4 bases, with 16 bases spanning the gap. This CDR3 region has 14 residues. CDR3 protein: CASKGQYHFYGYTF. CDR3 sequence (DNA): TGTGCCAGCAAGGGCCAGTATCATTTCTATGGCTACACCTTC.

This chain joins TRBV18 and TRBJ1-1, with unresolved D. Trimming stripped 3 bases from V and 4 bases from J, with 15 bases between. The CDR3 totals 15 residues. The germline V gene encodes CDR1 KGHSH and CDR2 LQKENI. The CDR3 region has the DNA TGTGCCAGCTCACCTAGTGAGGGTCGTGTCACTGAAGCTTTCTTT. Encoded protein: CASSPSEGRVTEAFF. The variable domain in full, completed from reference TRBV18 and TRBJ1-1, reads NAGVMQNPRHLVRRRGQEARLRCSPMKGHSHVYWYRQLPEEGLKFMVYLQKENIIDESGMPKERFSAEFPKEGPSILRIQQVVRGDSAAYFCASSPSEGRVTEAFFGQGTRLTVV.

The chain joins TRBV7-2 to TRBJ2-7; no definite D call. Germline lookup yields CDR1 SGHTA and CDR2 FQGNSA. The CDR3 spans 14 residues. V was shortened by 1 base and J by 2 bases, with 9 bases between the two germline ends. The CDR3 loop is CASSLDYPPYEQYF. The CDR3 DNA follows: TGTGCCAGCAGCTTAGACTACCCGCCCTACGAGCAGTACTTC. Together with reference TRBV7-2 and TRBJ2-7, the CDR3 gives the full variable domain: GAGVSQSPSNKVTEKGKDVELRCDPISGHTALYWYRQSLGQGLEFLIYFQGNSAPDKSGLPSDRFSAERTGGSVSTLTIQRTQQEDSAVYLCASSLDYPPYEQYFGPGTRLTVT.

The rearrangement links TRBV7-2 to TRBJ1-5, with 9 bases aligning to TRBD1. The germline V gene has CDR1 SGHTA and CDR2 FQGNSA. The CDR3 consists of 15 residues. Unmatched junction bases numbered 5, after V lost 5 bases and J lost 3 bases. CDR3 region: CASSLGTGLNQPQHF. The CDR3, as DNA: TGTGCCAGCAGCCTCGGGACAGGGCTCAATCAGCCCCAGCATTTT.

CDR3 protein: CAISESMRGPTEAFF. CDR3 bases: TGTGCCATCAGTGAGTCGATGAGGGGGCCCACTGAAGCTTTCTTT. The chain employs TRBV10-3 and TRBJ1-1; 7 bases are shared with TRBD1. The CDR3 has 15 residues. J lost 4 bases, V lost 0 bases, and 5 bases had no gene match. Germline lookup yields CDR1 ENHRY and CDR2 SYGVKD.

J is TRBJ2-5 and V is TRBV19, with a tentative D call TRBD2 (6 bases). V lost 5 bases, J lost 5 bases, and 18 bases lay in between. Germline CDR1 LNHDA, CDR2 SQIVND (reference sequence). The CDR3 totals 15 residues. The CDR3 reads CASSSWDSLRETQYF. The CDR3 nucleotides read TGTGCCAGTAGTTCCTGGGACTCCCTTAGGGAGACCCAGTACTTC.

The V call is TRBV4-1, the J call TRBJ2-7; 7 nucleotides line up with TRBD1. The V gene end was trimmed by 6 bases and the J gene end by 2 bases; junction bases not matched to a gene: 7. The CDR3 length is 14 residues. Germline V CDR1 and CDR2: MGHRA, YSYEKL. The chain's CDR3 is CASRFNQGAYEQYF. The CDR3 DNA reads TGCGCCAGCAGATTCAATCAGGGGGCCTACGAGCAGTACTTC.

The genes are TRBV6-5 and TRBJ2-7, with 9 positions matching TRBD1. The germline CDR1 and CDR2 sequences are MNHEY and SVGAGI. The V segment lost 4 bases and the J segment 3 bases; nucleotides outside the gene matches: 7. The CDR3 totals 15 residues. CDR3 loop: CASSFSPGQGYEQYF. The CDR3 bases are TGTGCCAGCAGTTTTTCCCCGGGACAGGGCTACGAGCAGTACTTC.

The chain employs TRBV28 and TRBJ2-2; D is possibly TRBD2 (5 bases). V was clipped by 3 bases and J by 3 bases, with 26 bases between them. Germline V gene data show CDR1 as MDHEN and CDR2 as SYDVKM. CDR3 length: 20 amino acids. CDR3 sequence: CASSFYRPGFRLADTGELFF. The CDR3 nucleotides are TGTGCCAGCAGTTTTTACCGCCCGGGGTTCCGGCTAGCCGACACCGGGGAGCTGTTTTTT.